The clone carrying this T cell receptor (beta chain) was counted only a few times. Arm-PCR with iRepertoire HTBI primers amplified the CDR3 regions for these TCR beta libraries. TCRdb fed the multiplex PCR reads into MiXCR, producing one record per CDR3 protein. The sample holds about 400,000 distinct CDR3 sequences, about a sixth seen once. The sample originates from a study of regulatory T cells in long-lasting Graves disease. Germline values: CDR1 SGDLS, CDR2 YYNGEE. V lost 3 bases and J lost 3, with 16 bases in between. The CDR3 runs 16 residues. Time point of the sample: newly diagnosed GD, antithyroid drugs for less than 3 months. Researchers made the TCR library from RNA that was extracted from PBMCs. The sample was also linked to a second study, of T cells in Graves' hyperthyroidism and ophthalmopathy. From that report: Patients aged 18 to 65 with hyperthyroidism were newly diagnosed, with duration under 2 months.

V and J are TRBV9 and TRBJ1-3, with D uncertain. This clonotype was obtained from a woman aged 18-30 years with Graves disease. Sample: peripheral blood mononuclear cells (PBMCs), taken at new diagnosis, from a patient treated with antithyroid drugs. The CDR3 DNA reads as TGTGCCAGCAGCGCCCTGACGGCTGGCAGTGGAAACACCATATATTTT. This translates into CASSALTAGSGNTIYF.